The subject of this entry is one T cell receptor (beta chain). Its specificity is unknown. This sample was included in a study of T cell responses to AZD1222 COVID-19 vaccine. The assay was immunoSEQ multiplex PCR, and TCRdb's table has in-frame clones only and misses some. Of around 160,000 clones detected, about 90% appear once; the ten largest clones hold approximately 3.8%. V was pared by 0 bases and J by 4 bases, with 15 bases between. The length of the CDR3 is 16 residues. In germline, CDR1 is LGHNA, CDR2 YSLEER. Points from the study as a whole: Only 5 or 6 people who got AZD1222 tested seropositive at baseline. White British people made up most donors, females outnumbered males, and clonal diversity was possibly underestimated. Unmutated variant regions reportedly attract nearly half of all spike-specific TCRs.

Second doses that came at about 4 or about 12 weeks were put together. The V and J genes are TRBV4-3 and TRBJ2-5; possible D gene TRBD2, 5 bases. This material consisted of peripheral blood, taken 28 days after the second AZD1222 dose. The TCR comes from an adult who received the AZD1222 COVID-19 vaccine. The CDR3 coding sequence is TGCGCCAGCAGCCAAGATGTCGGGGAAGGAGGAGAGACCCAGTACTTC. Protein sequence: CASSQDVGEGGETQYF.